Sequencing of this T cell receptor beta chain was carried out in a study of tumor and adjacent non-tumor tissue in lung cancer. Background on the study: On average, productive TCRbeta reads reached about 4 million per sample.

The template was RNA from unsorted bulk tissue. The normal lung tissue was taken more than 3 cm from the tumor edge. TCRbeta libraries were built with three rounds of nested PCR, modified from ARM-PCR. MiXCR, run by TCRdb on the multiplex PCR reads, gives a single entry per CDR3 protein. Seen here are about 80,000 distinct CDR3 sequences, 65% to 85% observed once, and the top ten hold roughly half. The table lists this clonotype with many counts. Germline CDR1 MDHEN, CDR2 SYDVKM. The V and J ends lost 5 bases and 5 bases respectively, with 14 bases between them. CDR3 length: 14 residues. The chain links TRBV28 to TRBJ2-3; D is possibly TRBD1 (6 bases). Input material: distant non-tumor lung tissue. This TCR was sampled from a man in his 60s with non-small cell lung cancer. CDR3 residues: CASSQDRPEDTQYF. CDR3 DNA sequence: TGTGCCAGCAGTCAAGACAGGCCCGAAGATACGCAGTATTTT.